The T cell receptor (beta chain) under discussion was sequenced for a study of naive CD8 T cells in extremely preterm neonates. Remarks on this clone: The antigen remains unidentified.

Extremely preterm deliveries at 23-27 weeks of gestation provided the preterm samples. Study-wide results and limits: Preterm CDR3s were shorter than older groups', with fewer N additions and less trimming.

Generated by immunoSEQ multiplex PCR, the TCRdb table keeps only in-frame clones and is missing some. The table shows around 25,000 clones, with about nine tenths occurring only once. With 4 bases clipped from V and 1 base from J, the junction kept 2 bases outside the gene matches. The germline V gene encodes CDR1 MNHEY and CDR2 SMNVEV (reference sequence). The CDR3 is 15 amino acids. Sequenced sample: naive CD8+ T cells from cord blood. The TCR sequence derives from a boy who was born preterm. V gene TRBV27 combines with J gene TRBJ2-3; TRBD2 matches 10 bases. CDR3 region: CASSSGTSGTDTQYF. In DNA, the CDR3 is TGTGCCAGCAGTTCCGGGACTAGCGGCACAGATACGCAGTATTTT.